Listed here are 9 T cell receptor beta chains from one sample, sequenced in a study of cytomegalovirus exposure and HLA in healthy donors. Vbeta (60) and Jbeta (13) primers were used in the PCR. Method: immunoSEQ multiplex PCR; TCRdb's copy keeps in-frame clones and lacks some. The profile shows tens of thousands of clones, 70% to 85% of them singletons. Material for sequencing was PBMCs. Receptor source: a human donor in good health.

This clone was seen a single time. The chain uses TRBV9 and TRBJ2-2; 12 positions match TRBD2. The germline CDR1 and CDR2 sequences are SGDLS and YYNGEE. J was trimmed by 0 bases and V by 1 base; bases with no gene match: 7. There are 19 residues in the CDR3. CDR3 nucleotide sequence: TGTGCCAGCAGCGTAAATCCGGGACTAGCGGGCTCGAACACCGGGGAGCTGTTTTTT. It codes for CASSVNPGLAGSNTGELFF.

The sample holds a few counts of this clone. CDR3 DNA: TGTGCCAGCAGCCGACAGGGGCCCGAGCAGCCCCAGCATTTT. It translates to CASSRQGPEQPQHF. J is TRBJ1-5 and V is TRBV7-9; 8 bases fit TRBD1. The V gene's germline CDR1 is SEHNR and CDR2 FQNEAQ (reference sequence). This CDR3 is 14 amino acids long. The junction had 7 bases not matched to a gene; V was cut back by 5 bases and J by 7 bases.

CDR3 protein: CASSLTDTGELFF. The CDR3 coding sequence is TGCGCCAGCAGCTTAACAGATACCGGGGAGCTGTTTTTT. The V call is TRBV5-1, the J call TRBJ2-2; D is uncertain. Germline values: CDR1 SGHRS, CDR2 YFSETQ. This CDR3 region has 13 residues. Between the trimmed V and J ends, which lost 2 bases and 5 bases, there was a span of 7 bases.

This chain uses TRBV6-5 with TRBJ1-2, with TRBD1 identical over 8 bases. CDR1 MNHEY and CDR2 SVGAGI come from the germline V gene. J gave up 2 bases and V 7 bases, and 6 bases lay outside the gene matches. The CDR3 consists of 14 residues. In nucleotides, the CDR3 is TGTGCCAGCACTCAGGGGGCTAGGAACTATGGCTACACCTTC. This sequence encodes CASTQGARNYGYTF.

The CDR3 protein is CASSLGTGRLYGYTF. The CDR3 bases are TGTGCCAGCAGCCTAGGGACAGGGAGGCTCTATGGCTACACCTTC. V gene TRBV5-6 combines with J gene TRBJ1-2; 9 bases align to TRBD1. There are 15 residues in the CDR3. After removal of 4 bases from V and 4 bases from J, the junction contained 8 bases not matched to a gene. Germline-derived CDR1 and CDR2 are SGHDT and YYEEEE.

The V call is TRBV27, the J call TRBJ2-5; D not resolved. Germline CDR1 MNHEY, CDR2 SMNVEV (reference sequence). The V end lost 5 bases, the J end lost 1 base, and 8 bases lay between the germline ends. There are 13 residues in the CDR3. The CDR3 DNA sequence: TGTGCCAGCAGTCTCCTCGGCCAAGAGACCCAGTACTTC. Amino acid sequence: CASSLLGQETQYF.

The V gene is TRBV7-2, the J gene TRBJ1-3; a weak D match, TRBD1 (5 bases). CDR3 length: 15 residues. V was clipped by 4 bases and J by 4 bases, with 14 bases between them. Germline CDR1 SGHTA, CDR2 FQGNSA. This chain's CDR3 is CASSSTGPFGNTIYF. CDR3 in DNA: TGTGCCAGCAGCTCAACAGGCCCGTTCGGAAACACCATATATTTT.

This sequence joins TRBV13 and TRBJ1-1; TRBD1 is a possible D gene (5 bases). The CDR3 covers 16 residues. V was clipped by 4 bases and J by 8 bases, with 23 bases between them. Germline-derived CDR1 and CDR2 are PRHDT and FYEKMQ (reference sequence). The CDR3 here is CASSSYPPTEVTEAFF. CDR3 nucleotides: TGTGCCAGCAGCTCCTACCCACCGACAGAAGTGACAGAAGCTTTCTTT. Full variable domain (missing parts from reference TRBV13 and TRBJ1-1): AAGVIQSPRHLIKEKRETATLKCYPIPRHDTVYWYQQGPGQDPQFLISFYEKMQSDKGSIPDRFSAQQFSDYHSELNMSSLELGDSALYFCASSSYPPTEVTEAFFGQGTRLTVV.

The rearrangement joins TRBV5-1 to TRBJ2-5, with D possibly matching TRBD1 (5 bases). The CDR3 runs to 15 residues. The V end was cut by 1 base, the J end by 3 bases, with 13 bases between. Germline loops: CDR1 SGHRS, CDR2 YFSETQ. As DNA, the CDR3 is TGCGCCAGCAGCTTGTTGGGGCGGACCGAAGAGACCCAGTACTTC. Translating gives CASSLLGRTEETQYF.